The following is a TCR beta chain sequence with its context. Trimming pared 1 base from V and 7 bases from J, leaving 11 bases between. The V gene's germline CDR1 is SGHTA and CDR2 FQGTGA. This CDR3 is built from 13 residues. Enrolment of Seattle patients took place during active infection, and they were followed longitudinally. This sample was taken from a study of blood T cell repertoires in COVID-19. The assay was immunoSEQ multiplex PCR, and TCRdb's table has in-frame clones only and misses some. The sample carries about 480,000 clones, about 89% recorded once. This chain uses TRBV7-3 with TRBJ2-7; the D gene is possibly TRBD2 (6 bases). Sequencing used peripheral blood. The sequence derives from a woman between 45 and 65 years old with COVID-19, enrolled during active disease. The CDR3 DNA reads TGTGCCAGCAGCTTAATGCCTCGGGGGGAGCAGTACTTC. The encoded protein is CASSLMPRGEQYF.